Following are 10 T cell receptor beta chains from one sample sequenced in a study of cytomegalovirus exposure and HLA in healthy donors. The primer mix had 60 Vbeta and 13 Jbeta primers. TCRdb keeps only in-frame clones here, not all; method: immunoSEQ multiplex PCR. The sample includes roughly 130,000 clones, approximately 66% of them seen just once. The sequenced sample was PBMCs. Receptors originate from a woman aged 40 to 50 in good health and CMV-seropositive.

This clone was found a few times. The V gene is TRBV5-6, the J gene TRBJ2-7, with 10 bases identical to TRBD2. The CDR3 is made up of 17 amino acids. After removal of 2 bases from V and 3 bases from J, the junction contained 11 bases not matched to a gene. The germline V gene has CDR1 SGHDT and CDR2 YYEEEE. CDR3 DNA sequence: TGTGCCAGCAGCTTATTCAGGCTAGCGGGAGTGGTCTACGAGCAGTACTTC. Translating gives CASSLFRLAGVVYEQYF.

J is TRBJ1-1 and V is TRBV2; D is perhaps TRBD1 (6 bases). Trimming took off 7 bases at V and 1 base at J, with 19 bases between the two ends. Germline CDR1 reads SNHLY; CDR2 reads FYNNEI. The CDR3 covers 16 residues. The CDR3 DNA sequence: TGTGCCAGCATTCTAAGGACAGCAACCCGGAACACTGAAGCTTTCTTT. Translating it yields CASILRTATRNTEAFF. The full variable domain, its missing parts supplied by reference TRBV2 and TRBJ1-1, is EPEVTQTPSHQVTQMGQEVILRCVPISNHLYFYWYRQILGQKVEFLVSFYNNEISEKSEIFDDQFSVERPDGSNFTLKIRSTKLEDSAMYFCASILRTATRNTEAFFGQGTRLTVV.

CDR3 bases: TGTGCCAGCAGTCCCGACAGGGGGAGGGGCTACACCTTC. Translation: CASSPDRGRGYTF. The chain has TRBV28 and TRBJ1-2; TRBD1 matches at 9 bases. V shed 5 bases and J 8 bases; nucleotides not matched to a gene: 6. CDR1 MDHEN and CDR2 SYDVKM come from the germline V gene. The CDR3 contains 13 residues.

This clone was found a few times. This rearrangement joins TRBV30 to TRBJ1-6, with D tentatively TRBD1 (6 bases). Germline V gene lookup returns CDR1 GTSNPN and CDR2 SVGIG (reference sequence). V dropped 0 bases and J dropped 7 bases, with 10 bases sitting between them. The CDR3 runs to 14 residues. DNA for the CDR3: TGTGCCTGGAGTGTGAGTAGGGGGAATTCACCCCTCCACTTT. It codes for CAWSVSRGNSPLHF.

This clone was detected a few times. The rearrangement joins TRBV18 to TRBJ1-1; the match to TRBD1 covers 8 bases. V dropped 3 bases and J dropped 1; count of bases not matched to a gene: 7. The germline V gene encodes CDR1 KGHSH and CDR2 LQKENI. CDR3 size: 16 residues. CDR3 coding DNA: TGTGCCAGCTCACCGTTGACAGGGGCCGGGAACACTGAAGCTTTCTTT. Translation gives CASSPLTGAGNTEAFF.

This clone was counted ten times or more. The CDR3 DNA follows: TGTGCCAGCAGTGAGCGGGAGACAGATACGCAGTATTTT. Encoded protein: CASSERETDTQYF. The V gene is TRBV6-4, the J gene TRBJ2-3, with 7 bases fitting TRBD2. The trim removed 3 bases at V and 3 bases at J, leaving 0 bases unmatched. Germline V gene sequence: CDR1 MRHNA, CDR2 SNTAGT. This CDR3 spans 13 amino acids.

V gene TRBV19 combines with J gene TRBJ2-7; TRBD2 aligns across 8 bases. Germline lookup yields CDR1 LNHDA and CDR2 SQIVND (reference sequence). J was trimmed by 2 bases and V by 5 bases; bases with no gene match: 14. The CDR3 runs to 17 residues. The CDR3 here is CASSSTHMTSAAYEQYF. CDR3 DNA: TGTGCCAGTAGTTCGACCCACATGACTAGCGCGGCCTACGAGCAGTACTTC.

V gene TRBV11-2 combines with J gene TRBJ2-7; 8 bases are a match to TRBD1. V dropped 3 bases and J dropped 5; count of bases not matched to a gene: 9. Germline-derived CDR1 and CDR2 are SGHAT and FQNNGV. The CDR3 is 15 residues long. CDR3 coding DNA: TGTGCCAGCAGCTTTAGTGGACAGGGACGGGACGAGCAGTACTTC. The encoded protein is CASSFSGQGRDEQYF.

This chain connects TRBV7-9 to TRBJ2-1, with D perhaps matching TRBD1 (5 bases). This CDR3 has 14 amino acids. Per the germline V gene, CDR1 is SEHNR and CDR2 is FQNEAQ (reference sequence). The V gene lost 5 bases and the J gene lost 6 bases, with 14 bases spanning the gap. The CDR3 nucleotides read TGTGCCAGCAGCAACACAGGATGGGGCAATGAGCAGTTCTTC. Translated, it gives CASSNTGWGNEQFF.

The rearrangement uses TRBV29-1 and TRBJ2-5; maybe TRBD1 (6 bases). Between the trimmed V and J ends, which lost 3 bases and 5 bases, there was a span of 10 bases. CDR3 length equals 12 residues. Germline CDR1 and CDR2: SQVTM and ANQGSEA. CDR3 sequence: CSVDPQGETQYF. In DNA, the CDR3 is TGCAGCGTTGATCCCCAGGGGGAGACCCAGTACTTC.